Below are 2 T cell receptor delta chains sequenced from a single sample in a study of gamma-delta chains in newborns, infants, children. TCRdb ran CATT on the reads. This table holds around 6,200 delta-chain clones, roughly 2.5% found once. Sequencing was done on a sample of blood. The receptors were gathered from a child who was a newborn, infant or young child, either healthy, febrile or measles-vaccinated (not recorded which).

Comments on this clone: TCRdb shows a much larger clone's protein in place of this DNA's translation, and the two differ at residue 3, likely through a read error; the protein shown is translated from the DNA. The genes are TRDV2 and TRDJ2; TRDD3 matches at 8 bases. This CDR3 comprises 16 residues. Germline V lookup: CDR1 GEAIGNYY, CDR2 EKD. CDR3 protein: CARDAVLGGETAQLFF. CDR3 DNA: TGTGCCCGTGACGCCGTACTGGGGGGCGAAACAGCACAACTCTTCTTT.

In its sample, this clone was seen a few times. This chain uses TRDV2 with TRDJ3, with 10 bases aligning to TRDD3. The V and J ends lost 3 bases and 0 bases, in that order; junction bases with no gene match: 13. CDR3 length equals 21 residues. Looked up from germline, CDR1 is GEAIGNYY and CDR2 is EKD. The CDR3 is CACDVVRTGGFSSWDTRQMFF. In DNA form, the CDR3 reads TGTGCCTGTGACGTCGTGAGAACTGGGGGATTCAGCTCCTGGGACACCCGACAGATGTTTTTC.